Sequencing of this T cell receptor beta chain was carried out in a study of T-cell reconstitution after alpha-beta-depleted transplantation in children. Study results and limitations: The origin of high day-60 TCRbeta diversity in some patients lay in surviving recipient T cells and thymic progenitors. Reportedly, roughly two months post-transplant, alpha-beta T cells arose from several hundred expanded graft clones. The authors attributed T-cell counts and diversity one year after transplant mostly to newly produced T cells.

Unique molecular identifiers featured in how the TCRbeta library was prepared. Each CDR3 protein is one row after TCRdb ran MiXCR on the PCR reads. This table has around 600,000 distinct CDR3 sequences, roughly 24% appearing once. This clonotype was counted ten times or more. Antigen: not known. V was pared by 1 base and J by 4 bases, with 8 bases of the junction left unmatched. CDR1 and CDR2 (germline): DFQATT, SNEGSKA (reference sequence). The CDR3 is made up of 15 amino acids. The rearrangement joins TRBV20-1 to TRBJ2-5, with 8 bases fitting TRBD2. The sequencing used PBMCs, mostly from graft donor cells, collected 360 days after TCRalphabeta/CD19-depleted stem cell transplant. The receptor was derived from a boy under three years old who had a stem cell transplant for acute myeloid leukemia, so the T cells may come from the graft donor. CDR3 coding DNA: TGCAGTGCTAGAGTCGTCGGGGGGGCGGTAGAGACCCAGTACTTC. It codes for CSARVVGGAVETQYF.